The rows below give T cell receptor beta chains drawn from one sample of a study of T cell changes during pregnancy in multiple sclerosis. Assay: immunoSEQ multiplex PCR; the TCRdb copy retains only in-frame clones and omits some. The repertoire includes roughly 38,000 clones, almost 95% of them detected once, and roughly 8.7% sits in the top ten. The sample was CD8+ T cells from peripheral blood mononuclear cells, taken in the third trimester of pregnancy. These receptors were collected from a female donor with multiple sclerosis, enrolled in a pregnancy study. Each CDR3 is given with its conserved first and last residue. D genes are given only for firm matches. For some rows the clone size is stated as once, few or many, or as a class when expanded; others skip it.

v_call	j_call	clone_size	d_call	cdr3_nt	cdr3_aa
TRBV27	TRBJ2-7	.	.	TGTGCCAGCAGTTTAGGGAGGACCTACGAGCAGTACTTC	CASSLGRTYEQYF
TRBV4-2	TRBJ2-7	.	TRBD1	TGTGCCAGCAGCCTCCGGCCGACAGGGATTTACGAGCAGTACTTC	CASSLRPTGIYEQYF
TRBV6-6	TRBJ2-1	.	TRBD2	TGTGCCAGCAGTTACTCCGGACTAGCGGCCTACAATGAGCAGTTCTTC	CASSYSGLAAYNEQFF
TRBV11-3	TRBJ2-1	.	TRBD2	TGTGCCAGCAGTGGGACTAGAGGACGGAATGAGCAGTTCTTC	CASSGTRGRNEQFF
TRBV19	TRBJ2-7	.	TRBD1	TGTGCCAGTAGTATGGACAGGGGGCCCTACGAGCAGTACTTC	CASSMDRGPYEQYF
TRBV4-1	TRBJ2-1	.	.	TGCGCCAGCAGCCAAGCCCCGTCCTACAATGAGCAGTTCTTC	CASSQAPSYNEQFF
TRBV29-1	TRBJ2-7	.	TRBD2	TGCAGCGTTGAAGTGACTAGACTAGCGGGACTCTACGAGCAGTACTTC	CSVEVTRLAGLYEQYF
TRBV14	TRBJ2-7	.	TRBD1	TGTGCCAGCAGCCAAGTTTCGGGACAGGGAGACCAGTACGAGCAGTACTTC	CASSQVSGQGDQYEQYF
TRBV27	TRBJ2-2	.	TRBD2	TGTGCCAGCTCACTGGGACTAGCGGGTGTCCCCGGGGAGCTGTTTTTT	CASSLGLAGVPGELFF
TRBV6-1	TRBJ2-1	.	.	TGTGCCAGCAGTGAATGGGTAGCGACCGTTCGGAATGAGCAGTTCTTC	CASSEWVATVRNEQFF
TRBV9	TRBJ1-1	.	.	TGTGCCAGCAGCGCCCCGACGGGTCGGGGTGAAGCTTTCTTT	CASSAPTGRGEAFF
TRBV5-5	TRBJ2-7	once	TRBD2	TGTGCCAGCAGCTTGGGGGGACTAGGGACCCCCACCTCCTACGAGCAGTACTTC	CASSLGGLGTPTSYEQYF
TRBV28	TRBJ1-4	.	TRBD1	TGTGCCAGCAGTTTGAGAGGGGGCTCGGGAGAAAAACTGTTTTTT	CASSLRGGSGEKLFF
TRBV28	TRBJ2-1	.	.	TGTGCCAGCACCTCGGGGGGCGAGCAGTTCTTC	CASTSGGEQFF
TRBV19	TRBJ1-5	once	.	TGTGCCAGTAGTTTCTCCTCCGCGGCCCAGCATTTT	CASSFSSAAQHF
TRBV28	TRBJ2-3	.	.	TGTGCCAGCAGTATGAACCCGGGACTTGCGGATACGCAGTATTTT	CASSMNPGLADTQYF
TRBV2	TRBJ2-4	.	TRBD1	TGTGCCAGCAGCCCACAGGGGACGGACATTCAGCACTTC	CASSPQGTDIQHF
TRBV5-4	TRBJ2-7	.	TRBD1	TGTGCCAGCGCATCCTGGCAGGGGGCACCCCTGCATCTCCCTTACGAGCAGTACTTC	CASASWQGAPLHLPYEQYF
TRBV27	TRBJ2-7	.	TRBD2	TGTGCCAGCAGTTTAAGGGCGGGAGGGTACTACGAGCAGTACTTC	CASSLRAGGYYEQYF
TRBV28	TRBJ2-7	.	.	TGTGCCAGCAGTTCGCGGGACTCTTACTACGAGCAGTACTTC	CASSSRDSYYEQYF
TRBV18	TRBJ2-1	.	.	TGTGCCAGCTCACCGGTAGACAAGTACAATGAGCAGTTCTTC	CASSPVDKYNEQFF
TRBV14	TRBJ2-5	once	.	TGTGCCAGCAGCCTAGCATTTCGCGGAGCAGACCAAGAGACCCAGTACTTC	CASSLAFRGADQETQYF
TRBV5-4	TRBJ2-3	.	TRBD2	TGTGCCAGCAGCTTGGGGGCGGGAGCGGGCACAGATACGCAGTATTTT	CASSLGAGAGTDTQYF
TRBV29-1	TRBJ2-5	.	TRBD1	TGCAGCGTTGAAGATGTACGATACGGGGACAGGGAAAAAGAGACCCAGTACTTC	CSVEDVRYGDREKETQYF
TRBV4-2	TRBJ1-5	.	TRBD1	TGTGCCAGCAGCCAGGGCGGACGGACAGGGGGAGATCAGCCCCAGCATTTT	CASSQGGRTGGDQPQHF
TRBV5-1	TRBJ2-2	.	TRBD2	TGCGCCAGCAGCTTGAGGTTACTAGCGGGGGGCACCGGGGAGCTGTTTTTT	CASSLRLLAGGTGELFF
TRBV5-1	TRBJ2-3	.	.	TGCGCCAGCAGCTACCGGGATTCTAAGGATACGCAGTATTTT	CASSYRDSKDTQYF
TRBV9	TRBJ2-7	.	TRBD2	TGTGCCAGCAGCGGGGGGGGCGAGCAGTACTTC	CASSGGGEQYF
TRBV10-3	TRBJ1-1	.	.	TGTGCCATCAGTGCGGCGGACTGGATGAACACTGAAGCTTTCTTT	CAISAADWMNTEAFF
TRBV7-7	TRBJ2-7	.	TRBD1	TGTGCTAGCAGCCCCTGGGACAGAAAAGCCTACGAGCAGTACTTC	CASSPWDRKAYEQYF
TRBV10-3	TRBJ2-7	once	TRBD2	TGTGCCACCCAAGCGGGGGGAAAAGCCTACGAGCAGTACTTC	CATQAGGKAYEQYF
TRBV28	TRBJ2-1	.	.	TGTGCCAGCAGTCCCTTTGGGGGGACCCTCTCCTACAATGAGCAGTTCTTC	CASSPFGGTLSYNEQFF